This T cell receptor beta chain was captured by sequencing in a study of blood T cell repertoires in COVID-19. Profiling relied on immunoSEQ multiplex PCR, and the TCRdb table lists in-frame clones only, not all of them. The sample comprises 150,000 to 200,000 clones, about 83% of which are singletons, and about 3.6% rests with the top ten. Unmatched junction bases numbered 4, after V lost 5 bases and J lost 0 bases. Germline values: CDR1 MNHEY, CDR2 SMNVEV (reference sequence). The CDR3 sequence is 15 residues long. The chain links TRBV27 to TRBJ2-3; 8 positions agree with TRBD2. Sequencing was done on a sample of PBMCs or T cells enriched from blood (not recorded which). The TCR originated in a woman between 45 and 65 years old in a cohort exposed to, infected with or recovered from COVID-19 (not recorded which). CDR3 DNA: TGTGCCAGCAGTCTACTAGCGGCTAGCACAGATACGCAGTATTTT. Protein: CASSLLAASTDTQYF.